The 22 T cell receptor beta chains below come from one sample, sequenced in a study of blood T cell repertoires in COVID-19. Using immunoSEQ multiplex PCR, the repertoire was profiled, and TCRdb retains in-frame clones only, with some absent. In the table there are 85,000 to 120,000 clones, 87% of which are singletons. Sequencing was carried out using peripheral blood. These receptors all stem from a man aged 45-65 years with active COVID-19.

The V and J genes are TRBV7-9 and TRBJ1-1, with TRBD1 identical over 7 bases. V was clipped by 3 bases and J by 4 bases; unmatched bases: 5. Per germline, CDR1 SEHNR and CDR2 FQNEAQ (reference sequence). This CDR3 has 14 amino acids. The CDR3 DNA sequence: TGTGCCAGCAGCTTCCAGGGGGTGGGCACTGAAGCTTTCTTT. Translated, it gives CASSFQGVGTEAFF. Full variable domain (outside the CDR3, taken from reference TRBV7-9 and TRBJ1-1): DTGVSQNPRHKITKRGQNVTFRCDPISEHNRLYWYRQTLGQGPEFLTYFQNEAQLEKSRLLSDRFSAERPKGSFSTLEIQRTEQGDSAMYLCASSFQGVGTEAFFGQGTRLTVV.

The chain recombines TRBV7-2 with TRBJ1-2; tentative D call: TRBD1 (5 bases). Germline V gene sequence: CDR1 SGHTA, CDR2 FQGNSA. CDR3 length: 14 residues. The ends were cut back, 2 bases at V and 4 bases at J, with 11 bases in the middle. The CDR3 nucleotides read TGTGCCAGCAGCTTAATGGGGGGGGGCTATGGCTACACCTTC. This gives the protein CASSLMGGGYGYTF.

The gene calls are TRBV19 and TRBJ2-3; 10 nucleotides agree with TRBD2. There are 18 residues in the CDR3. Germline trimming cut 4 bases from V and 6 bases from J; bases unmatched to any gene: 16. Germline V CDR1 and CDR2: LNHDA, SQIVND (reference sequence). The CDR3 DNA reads TGTGCCAGTAGTAGGGGACGGTTAGCGGGGGGCGGGTTTGATACGCAGTATTTT. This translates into CASSRGRLAGGGFDTQYF.

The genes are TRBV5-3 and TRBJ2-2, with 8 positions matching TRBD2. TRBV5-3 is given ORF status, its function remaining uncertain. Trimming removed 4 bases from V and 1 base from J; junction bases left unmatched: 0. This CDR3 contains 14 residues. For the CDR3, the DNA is TGTGCCAGAAGCACTAGCGGGAACACCGGGGAGCTGTTTTTT. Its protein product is CARSTSGNTGELFF.

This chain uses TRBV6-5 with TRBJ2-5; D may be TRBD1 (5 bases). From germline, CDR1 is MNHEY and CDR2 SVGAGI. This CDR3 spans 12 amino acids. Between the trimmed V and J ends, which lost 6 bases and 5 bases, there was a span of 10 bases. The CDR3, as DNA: TGTGCCAGCAGGGGTAACAGGGAGACCCAGTACTTC. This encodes CASRGNRETQYF.

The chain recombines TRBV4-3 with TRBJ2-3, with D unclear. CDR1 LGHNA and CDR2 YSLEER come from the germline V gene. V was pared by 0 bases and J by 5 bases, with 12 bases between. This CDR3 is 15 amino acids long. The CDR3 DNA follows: TGCGCCAGCAGCCAAGAGTCTCAGAATCTAGATACGCAGTATTTT. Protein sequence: CASSQESQNLDTQYF.

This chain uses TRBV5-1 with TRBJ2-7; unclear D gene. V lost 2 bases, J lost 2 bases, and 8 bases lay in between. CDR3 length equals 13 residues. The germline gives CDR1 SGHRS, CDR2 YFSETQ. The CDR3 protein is CASSLTETYEQYF. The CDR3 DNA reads TGCGCCAGCAGCTTAACGGAGACCTACGAGCAGTACTTC. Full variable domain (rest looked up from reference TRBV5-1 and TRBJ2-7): KAGVTQTPRYLIKTRGQQVTLSCSPISGHRSVSWYQQTPGQGLQFLFEYFSETQRNKGNFPGRFSGRQFSNSRSEMNVSTLELGDSALYLCASSLTETYEQYFGPGTRLTVT.

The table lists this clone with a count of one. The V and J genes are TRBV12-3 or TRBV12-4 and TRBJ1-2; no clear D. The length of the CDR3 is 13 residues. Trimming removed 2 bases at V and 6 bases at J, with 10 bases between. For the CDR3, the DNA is TGTGCCAGCAGTTTAAGGCAGCGGGATGGCTACACCTTC. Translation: CASSLRQRDGYTF.

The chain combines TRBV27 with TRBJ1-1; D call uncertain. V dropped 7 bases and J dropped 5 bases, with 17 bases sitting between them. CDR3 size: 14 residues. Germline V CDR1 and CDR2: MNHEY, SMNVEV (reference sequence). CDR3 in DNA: TGTGCCAGCACATCCATGTTGGGAGGAACTGAAGCTTTCTTT. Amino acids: CASTSMLGGTEAFF.

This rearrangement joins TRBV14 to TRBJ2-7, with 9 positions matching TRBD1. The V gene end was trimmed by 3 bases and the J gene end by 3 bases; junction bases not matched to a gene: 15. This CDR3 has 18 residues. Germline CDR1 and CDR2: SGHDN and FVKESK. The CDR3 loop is CASSHLRGQGYRVYEQYF. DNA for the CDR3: TGTGCCAGCAGCCACCTCAGGGGACAGGGTTATAGGGTCTACGAGCAGTACTTC. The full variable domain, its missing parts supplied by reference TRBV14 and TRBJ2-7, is EAGVTQFPSHSVIEKGQTVTLRCDPISGHDNLYWYRRVMGKEIKFLLHFVKESKQDESGMPNNRFLAERTGGTYSTLKVQPAELEDSGVYFCASSHLRGQGYRVYEQYFGPGTRLTVT.

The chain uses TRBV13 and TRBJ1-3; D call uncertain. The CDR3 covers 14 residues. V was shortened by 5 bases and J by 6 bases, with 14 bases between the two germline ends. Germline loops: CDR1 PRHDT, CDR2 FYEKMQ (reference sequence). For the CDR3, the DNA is TGTGCCAGCAGCCGAGAGAGGCTGGTAAACACCATATATTTT. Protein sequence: CASSRERLVNTIYF.

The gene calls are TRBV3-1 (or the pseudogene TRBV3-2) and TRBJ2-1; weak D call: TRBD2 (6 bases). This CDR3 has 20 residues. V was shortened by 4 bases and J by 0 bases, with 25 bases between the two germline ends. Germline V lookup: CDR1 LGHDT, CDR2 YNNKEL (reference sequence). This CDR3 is CASSPAQTSRWMSSYNEQFF. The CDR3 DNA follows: TGTGCCAGCAGCCCCGCCCAGACTAGTAGGTGGATGAGCTCCTACAATGAGCAGTTCTTC.

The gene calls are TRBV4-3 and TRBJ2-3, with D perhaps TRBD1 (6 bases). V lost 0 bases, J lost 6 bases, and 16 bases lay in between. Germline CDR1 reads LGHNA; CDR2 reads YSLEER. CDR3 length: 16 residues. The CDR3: CASSQDGRVRGDTQYF. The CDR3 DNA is TGCGCCAGCAGCCAAGATGGCAGGGTTAGGGGGGATACGCAGTATTTT.

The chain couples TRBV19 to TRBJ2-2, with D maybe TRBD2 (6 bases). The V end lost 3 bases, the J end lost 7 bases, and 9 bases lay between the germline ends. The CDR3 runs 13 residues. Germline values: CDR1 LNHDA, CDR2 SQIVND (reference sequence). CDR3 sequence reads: CASSIWGLGELFF. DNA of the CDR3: TGTGCCAGTAGTATCTGGGGACTCGGGGAGCTGTTTTTT.

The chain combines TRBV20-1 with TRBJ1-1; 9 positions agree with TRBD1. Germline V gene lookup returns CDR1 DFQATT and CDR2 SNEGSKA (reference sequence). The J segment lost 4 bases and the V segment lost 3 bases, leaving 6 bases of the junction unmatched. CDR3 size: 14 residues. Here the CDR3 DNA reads TGCAGTGCTAGTAGCGGGACAGGGCTCACTGAAGCTTTCTTT. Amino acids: CSASSGTGLTEAFF.

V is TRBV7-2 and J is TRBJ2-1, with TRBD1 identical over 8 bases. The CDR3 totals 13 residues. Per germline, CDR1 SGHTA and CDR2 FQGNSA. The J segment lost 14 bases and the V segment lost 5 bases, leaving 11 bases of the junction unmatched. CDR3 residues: CASSPLRAGGKFF. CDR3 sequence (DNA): TGTGCCAGCAGCCCCCTCCGGGCAGGGGGCAAGTTCTTC.

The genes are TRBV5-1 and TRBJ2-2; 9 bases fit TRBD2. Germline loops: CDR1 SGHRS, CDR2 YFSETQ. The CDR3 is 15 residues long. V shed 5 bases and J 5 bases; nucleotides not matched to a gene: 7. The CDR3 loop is CASSKGLARTGELFF. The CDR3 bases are TGCGCCAGCAGTAAGGGACTAGCTAGAACCGGGGAGCTGTTTTTT.

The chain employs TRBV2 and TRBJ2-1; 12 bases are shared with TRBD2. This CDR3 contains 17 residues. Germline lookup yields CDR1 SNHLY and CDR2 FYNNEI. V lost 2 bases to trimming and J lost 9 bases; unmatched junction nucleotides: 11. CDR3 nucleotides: TGTGCCAGCAGTGAAAAGGAGGGGACTAGCGGGTGGGGTGAGCAGTTCTTC. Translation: CASSEKEGTSGWGEQFF.

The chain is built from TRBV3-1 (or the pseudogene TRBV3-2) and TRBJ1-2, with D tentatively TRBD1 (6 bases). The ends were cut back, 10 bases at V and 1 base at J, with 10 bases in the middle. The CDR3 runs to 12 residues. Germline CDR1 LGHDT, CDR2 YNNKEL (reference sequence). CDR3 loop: CATKQGNYGYTF. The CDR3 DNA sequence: TGTGCCACCAAACAGGGTAACTATGGCTACACCTTC.

This chain's CDR3 is CASSPHLRAGGLQETQYF. The CDR3, as DNA: TGTGCCAGCAGCCCCCACCTAAGGGCGGGGGGCCTCCAAGAGACCCAGTACTTC. The gene calls are TRBV16 and TRBJ2-5, with TRBD2 matching 8 bases. Germline V gives CDR1 KGHSY, CDR2 FQNENV. CDR3 length: 18 amino acids. V was pared by 4 bases and J by 1 base, with 14 bases of the junction left unmatched. Full variable domain (outside the CDR3, taken from reference TRBV16 and TRBJ2-5): GEEVAQTPKHLVRGEGQKAKLYCAPIKGHSYVFWYQQVLKNEFKFLISFQNENVFDETGMPKERFSAKCLPNSPCSLEIQATKLEDSAVYFCASSPHLRAGGLQETQYFGPGTRLLVL.

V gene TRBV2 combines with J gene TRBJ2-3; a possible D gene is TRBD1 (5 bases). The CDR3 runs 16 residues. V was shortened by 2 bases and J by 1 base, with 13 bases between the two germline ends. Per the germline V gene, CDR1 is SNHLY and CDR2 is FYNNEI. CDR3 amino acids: CASSELVVGGTDTQYF. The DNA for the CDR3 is TGTGCCAGCAGTGAACTTGTAGTAGGGGGCACAGATACGCAGTATTTT.

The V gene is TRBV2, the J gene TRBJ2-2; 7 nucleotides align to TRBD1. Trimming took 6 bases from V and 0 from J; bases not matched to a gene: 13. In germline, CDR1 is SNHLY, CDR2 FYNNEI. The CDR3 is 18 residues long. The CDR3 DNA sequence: TGTGCCAGCAGCACTCCGTACAGGGGATTTGCGAACACCGGGGAGCTGTTTTTT. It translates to CASSTPYRGFANTGELFF.